A single sample is the source of the 21 T cell receptor beta chains below, sequenced in a study of blood T cell repertoires in COVID-19 (dated by TCRdb to the early 2020s). The library was generated by the immunoSEQ multiplex PCR assay. Entries here come from immuneACCESS through TCRdb and include only in-frame sequences with V and J called. Some clones fail to appear in such tables; in the studies checked, an unresolved V gene covers under half of the shortfall, and the cause of the remainder is unknown. The sample profile shows roughly 440,000 clones; approximately 90% of them were found once. The ten biggest clones cover around 13% of the sample. Sequencing was performed on peripheral blood. The source is a woman aged 50 to 60 with COVID-19, enrolled during active disease.

This rearrangement joins TRBV7-2 to TRBJ1-4, with D perhaps matching TRBD1 (6 bases). Germline CDR1 is SGHTA and CDR2 is FQGNSA. Deletions cut 5 bases from V and 11 bases from J, with 18 bases between. CDR3 length: 14 residues. The CDR3 loop is CASSLSPGQPKLFF. CDR3 nucleotides: TGTGCCAGCAGCCTATCACCTGGACAGCCGAAACTGTTTTTT. The full variable domain, completed using reference TRBV7-2 and TRBJ1-4, is GAGVSQSPSNKVTEKGKDVELRCDPISGHTALYWYRQSLGQGLEFLIYFQGNSAPDKSGLPSDRFSAERTGGSVSTLTIQRTQQEDSAVYLCASSLSPGQPKLFFGSGTQLSVL.

The J gene is TRBJ1-1, the V gene TRBV27; 8 nucleotides match TRBD1. V gave up 4 bases and J gave up 10 bases; unmatched junction bases: 8. This CDR3 has 13 amino acids. Per germline, CDR1 MNHEY and CDR2 SMNVEV (reference sequence). The CDR3 sequence is CASSYNQGASAFF. CDR3 DNA sequence: TGTGCCAGCAGTTATAACCAGGGGGCGTCAGCTTTCTTT.

This chain connects TRBV6-5 to TRBJ2-3, with TRBD2 as a possible D gene (7 bases). CDR1 and CDR2 from the germline V gene are MNHEY and SVGAGI. CDR3 length: 15 residues. The ends were cut back, 5 bases at V and 4 bases at J, with 16 bases in the middle. CDR3 region: CASSLGGGPPDTQYF. In DNA form, the CDR3 reads TGTGCCAGCAGTCTTGGGGGGGGGCCCCCAGATACGCAGTATTTT.

The chain is built from TRBV9 and TRBJ1-4; 8 positions match TRBD1. CDR3 length: 16 residues. With 3 bases clipped from V and 3 bases from J, the junction kept 7 bases outside the gene matches. Germline V gives CDR1 SGDLS, CDR2 YYNGEE. The DNA of the CDR3 is TGTGCCAGCAGCGCTCGCCAGGGGGCGGCTAATGAAAAACTGTTTTTT. Residues: CASSARQGAANEKLFF.

The V call is TRBV21-1, the J call TRBJ1-5. TRBV21-1 is flagged as a pseudogene. This CDR3 comprises 16 residues. The CDR3 spells CASSKWGGASNQPQHF. CDR3 bases: TGTGCCAGCAGCAAATGGGGGGGGGCGAGCAATCAGCCCCAGCATTTT.

This clone was recorded at least ten times. The V and J genes are TRBV2 and TRBJ1-2, with 7 nucleotides matching TRBD1. The V gene's germline CDR1 is SNHLY and CDR2 FYNNEI. Trimming removed 6 bases from V and 8 bases from J; junction bases left unmatched: 9. The CDR3 covers 13 residues. CDR3 nucleotides: TGTGCCAGCAGCGAGGACAGGATGAAAGGCTACACCTTC. It codes for CASSEDRMKGYTF.

The CDR3 region is CASLGLPPSYEQYF. In nucleotides, the CDR3 is TGTGCCAGTCTCGGTCTCCCCCCCTCCTACGAGCAGTACTTC. The chain has TRBV2 and TRBJ2-7; D is unresolved. V was shortened by 9 bases and J by 0 bases, with 15 bases between the two germline ends. In germline, CDR1 is SNHLY, CDR2 FYNNEI. CDR3 length: 14 residues.

This chain connects TRBV14 to TRBJ2-1; no clear D gene. Germline V lookup: CDR1 SGHDN, CDR2 FVKESK. Trimming stripped 4 bases from V and 5 bases from J, with 6 bases between. The CDR3 has 12 residues. The CDR3 DNA reads TGTGCCAGCAGCCGATCGGACAATGAGCAGTTCTTC. Translating gives CASSRSDNEQFF.

V is TRBV3-1 (or the pseudogene TRBV3-2) and J is TRBJ1-1; D possibly corresponds to TRBD1 (6 bases). Germline V gene lookup returns CDR1 LGHDT and CDR2 YNNKEL (reference sequence). CDR3 length equals 14 residues. V was clipped by 4 bases and J by 5 bases, with 14 bases between them. As DNA, the CDR3 is TGTGCCAGCAGCCGGGGGACAATTTTAACTGAAGCTTTCTTT. The encoded protein is CASSRGTILTEAFF.

This sequence joins TRBV7-2 and TRBJ2-3; D may be TRBD1 (6 bases). CDR3 size: 16 residues. CDR1 is SGHTA and CDR2 is FQGNSA in the germline V gene. Between the trimmed V and J ends, which lost 4 bases and 3 bases, there was a span of 17 bases. CDR3 region: CASSSRTGKGTDTQYF. CDR3 DNA: TGTGCCAGCAGCTCCCGTACAGGGAAGGGTACAGATACGCAGTATTTT.

This clone was counted once. This chain joins TRBV5-1 and TRBJ2-5, with 10 nucleotides matching TRBD2. This CDR3 is 19 amino acids long. Germline trimming cut 0 bases from V and 1 base from J; bases unmatched to any gene: 12. Germline loops: CDR1 SGHRS, CDR2 YFSETQ. The CDR3 here is CASSLAPSASGGAQETQYF. The CDR3 nucleotides are TGCGCCAGCAGCTTGGCCCCTAGTGCTAGCGGGGGTGCCCAAGAGACCCAGTACTTC.

J is TRBJ2-7 and V is TRBV5-1; tentatively, D is TRBD1 (6 bases). From germline, CDR1 is SGHRS and CDR2 YFSETQ. The CDR3 length is 13 residues. Trimming removed 2 bases at V and 2 bases at J, with 8 bases between. The CDR3 loop is CASSFTGTYEQYF. The CDR3 DNA is TGCGCCAGCAGCTTCACAGGGACCTACGAGCAGTACTTC.

The CDR3 nucleotides read TGTGCCACCAGCCCGCCGGGGGGCACCGGGGAGCTGTTTTTT. This codes for CATSPPGGTGELFF. The chain employs TRBV15 and TRBJ2-2; 7 nucleotides match TRBD2. The junction had 4 bases not matched to a gene; V was cut back by 5 bases and J by 4 bases. Germline V lookup: CDR1 LNHNV, CDR2 YYDKDF (reference sequence). The CDR3 runs to 14 residues.

In this sample, this clone turned up once. The chain couples TRBV7-2 to TRBJ1-6; TRBD1 agrees at 7 bases. The CDR3 length is 15 residues. The J segment lost 3 bases and the V segment lost 5 bases, leaving 4 bases of the junction unmatched. Germline assignment: CDR1 SGHTA and CDR2 FQGNSA. The CDR3 DNA reads as TGTGCCAGCAGCACAAGGGGGCGCTATAATTCACCCCTCCACTTT. Translating it yields CASSTRGRYNSPLHF.

This chain links TRBV5-1 with TRBJ2-7; a weak D match, TRBD1 (6 bases). The germline V and J ends were trimmed by 3 bases and 4 bases, with 14 bases remaining between them. This CDR3 is 14 amino acids long. CDR1 and CDR2 from the germline V gene are SGHRS and YFSETQ. CDR3 nucleotide sequence: TGCGCCAGCAGCTCCTCACAGGGCTGGTACGAGCAGTACTTC. It yields the protein CASSSSQGWYEQYF. The variable domain in full, with the rest retrieved from reference TRBV5-1 and TRBJ2-7, is KAGVTQTPRYLIKTRGQQVTLSCSPISGHRSVSWYQQTPGQGLQFLFEYFSETQRNKGNFPGRFSGRQFSNSRSEMNVSTLELGDSALYLCASSSSQGWYEQYFGPGTRLTVT.

This clone was counted between two and nine times. The rearrangement joins TRBV3-1 (or the pseudogene TRBV3-2) to TRBJ2-1; D gene unclear. CDR1 LGHDT and CDR2 YNNKEL come from the germline V gene (reference sequence). Between the trimmed V and J ends, which lost 1 base and 5 bases, there was a span of 3 bases. The CDR3 contains 12 residues. This CDR3 is CASSQADNEQFF. The CDR3 DNA follows: TGTGCCAGCAGCCAAGCGGACAATGAGCAGTTCTTC.

The chain combines TRBV10-3 with TRBJ2-1; weak D call: TRBD2 (7 bases). Trimming cost V 8 bases and J 5 bases, with 19 bases left between them. Germline CDR1 ENHRY, CDR2 SYGVKD. The CDR3 is 15 amino acids. CDR3 sequence (DNA): TGTGCCATCTCCCGGGAACAGGGAGGGAACAATGAGCAGTTCTTC. Protein sequence: CAISREQGGNNEQFF.

J is TRBJ2-1 and V is TRBV2, with D possibly TRBD1 on 6 matching bases. The CDR3 runs to 13 residues. The germline V gene has CDR1 SNHLY and CDR2 FYNNEI. V was clipped by 3 bases and J by 8 bases, with 11 bases between them. The CDR3 DNA sequence: TGTGCCAGCAGTGACAGACAGGTCGATGAGCAGTTCTTC. Amino acids: CASSDRQVDEQFF. The full variable domain, in which reference TRBV2 and TRBJ2-1 provide the parts outside the CDR3, is EPEVTQTPSHQVTQMGQEVILRCVPISNHLYFYWYRQILGQKVEFLVSFYNNEISEKSEIFDDQFSVERPDGSNFTLKIRSTKLEDSAMYFCASSDRQVDEQFFGPGTRLTVL.

This clone was counted a few times. This chain joins TRBV18 and TRBJ1-5, with TRBD1 as a possible D gene (6 bases). Trimming removed 3 bases from V and 5 bases from J, with 11 bases in between. Germline loops: CDR1 KGHSH, CDR2 LQKENI. The CDR3 totals 14 residues. This CDR3 reads CASSPAGEYQPQHF. The CDR3 nucleotides are TGTGCCAGCTCACCGGCAGGGGAATATCAGCCCCAGCATTTT. Variable domain in full (rest from reference TRBV18 and TRBJ1-5): NAGVMQNPRHLVRRRGQEARLRCSPMKGHSHVYWYRQLPEEGLKFMVYLQKENIIDESGMPKERFSAEFPKEGPSILRIQQVVRGDSAAYFCASSPAGEYQPQHFGDGTRLSIL.

The chain recombines TRBV18 with TRBJ2-7; maybe TRBD1 (5 bases). This CDR3 is built from 14 residues. Germline-derived CDR1 and CDR2 are KGHSH and LQKENI. V shed 8 bases and J shed 4 bases, with 18 bases lying between them. The CDR3 region is CASTPKGALYEQYF. As DNA, the CDR3 is TGTGCCAGCACCCCTAAAGGGGCACTGTACGAGCAGTACTTC.

This chain connects TRBV28 to TRBJ1-2, with 8 nucleotides matching TRBD1. Germline lookup yields CDR1 MDHEN and CDR2 SYDVKM. After removal of 5 bases from V and 8 bases from J, the junction contained 10 bases not matched to a gene. The CDR3 totals 14 residues. The DNA for the CDR3 is TGTGCCAGCAGTACTTTATCAGGGGGCGGCGGCTACACCTTC. Protein product: CASSTLSGGGGYTF.